This T cell receptor (beta chain) was documented in a study of blood T cell repertoires in COVID-19. On the study more broadly: The analysed material was cDNA or gDNA that came from T cells, B-cell-depleted T cells, or PBMCs.

The assay was immunoSEQ multiplex PCR, and TCRdb's table has in-frame clones only and misses some. This table holds about 28,000 clones, roughly 84% found once. The ends were cut back, 5 bases at V and 0 bases at J, with 16 bases in the middle. The length of the CDR3 is 16 residues. Per germline, CDR1 LGHNA and CDR2 YNFKEQ. The sequence was obtained from a man aged 70 or older with active COVID-19. Material for sequencing was peripheral blood. The chain combines TRBV4-2 with TRBJ1-2; a possible D gene is TRBD1 (5 bases). The chain's CDR3 is CASSSFPDTANYGYTF. The CDR3 DNA is TGTGCCAGCAGCTCTTTTCCGGACACCGCTAACTATGGCTACACCTTC.